Listed below are T cell receptor beta chains from one sample, sequenced in a study of T-cell reconstitution after alpha-beta-depleted transplantation in children. TCRdb re-called the PCR reads with MiXCR, one entry per CDR3 protein. The table lists 550,000 to 800,000 distinct CDR3 sequences, roughly 13% of them singletons, with 0.79% in the top ten. Sequences were derived from PBMCs, sampled before TCRalphabeta/CD19-depleted stem cell transplant. The receptors shown here come from a girl aged 2-10 years with congenital amegakaryocytic thrombocytopenia, due to receive a stem cell transplant. Both conserved end residues are part of each CDR3. A D gene is named only where the DNA matches it firmly. The size of a clone is reported for some rows only, either as once, few or many, or as a class for expanded clones.

abundance	d_gene	v_gene	j_gene	CDR3aa	CDR3nt
few	-	TRBV4-2	TRBJ1-6	CASSQDDGGIVALHF	TGTGCCAGCAGCCAAGATGACGGAGGGATTGTGGCCCTCCACTTT
-	-	TRBV6-2/TRBV6-3	TRBJ2-5	CATAGQQETQYF	TGTGCCACCGCGGGGCAACAAGAGACCCAGTACTTC
-	TRBD1	TRBV20-1	TRBJ2-5	CSARGQGGQETQYF	TGCAGTGCTAGAGGACAGGGGGGTCAAGAGACCCAGTACTTC
-	-	TRBV29-1	TRBJ1-1	CSVVYRNTEAFF	TGCAGCGTTGTCTACAGGAACACTGAAGCTTTCTTT
-	TRBD2	TRBV20-1	TRBJ2-1	CSARDGTSGIDEQFF	TGCAGTGCTAGAGATGGGACTAGCGGGATTGATGAGCAGTTCTTC
few	-	TRBV28	TRBJ2-1	CASSLYGSGNEQFF	TGTGCCAGCAGTTTATACGGTTCGGGCAATGAGCAGTTCTTC
many	-	TRBV12-3/TRBV12-4	TRBJ1-5	CASRAKGNQPQHF	TGTGCCAGCAGGGCCAAGGGGAATCAGCCCCAGCATTTT
many	-	TRBV5-1	TRBJ1-1	CASSSSELNTEAFF	TGCGCCAGCAGCAGTTCGGAGTTGAACACTGAAGCTTTCTTT
-	TRBD2	TRBV5-1	TRBJ2-3	CASSLAGAGELPDTQYF	TGCGCCAGCAGCTTGGCCGGAGCGGGGGAGCTCCCAGATACGCAGTATTTT
many	-	TRBV5-1	TRBJ2-2	CASSRRDGKNTGELFF	TGCGCCAGCAGCAGGAGGGACGGAAAAAACACCGGGGAGCTGTTTTTT
many	-	TRBV5-1	TRBJ2-3	CASSLMSTQYF	TGCGCCAGCAGCTTGATGAGCACGCAGTATTTT
many	-	TRBV3-1	TRBJ2-1	CASSQEYEQFF	TGTGCCAGCAGCCAAGAATATGAGCAGTTCTTC
few	TRBD1	TRBV11-2	TRBJ2-7	CASSLPGGDDEQYF	TGTGCCAGCAGCTTACCAGGGGGAGATGACGAGCAGTACTTC
few	-	TRBV5-1	TRBJ2-2	CASSPLTEPNTGELFF	TGCGCCAGCAGCCCCCTTACAGAACCAAACACCGGGGAGCTGTTTTTT